One and the same sample provided the 20 T cell receptor beta chains below, sequenced in a study of long-term antiretroviral therapy in people with HIV. The assay, immunoSEQ v3.0, was run at survey level. Measured with immunoSEQ multiplex PCR; TCRdb has only the in-frame clones, and not every one. The sample lists several thousand clones, more than 65% occurring once. This material consisted of unsorted PBMCs, taken 1.1 years after starting antiretroviral therapy. These receptors were taken from a man aged 35-49 years with HIV.

J is TRBJ2-3 and V is TRBV27; the D call may be TRBD1 or TRBD2 (5 bases each). The ends were cut back, 4 bases at V and 5 bases at J, with 10 bases in the middle. Germline CDR1 reads MNHEY; CDR2 reads SMNVEV (reference sequence). The CDR3 loop spans 13 amino acids. CDR3 nucleotides: TGTGCCAGCAGTTGGGAGAGGGGAGATACGCAGTATTTT. It codes for CASSWERGDTQYF.

The rearrangement uses TRBV11-2 and TRBJ1-4; perhaps TRBD1 as D (6 bases). This CDR3 contains 15 residues. In germline, CDR1 is SGHAT, CDR2 FQNNGV. V lost 4 bases and J 6 bases, leaving 15 bases between the germline ends. The CDR3 loop reads CASSSRQDRDEKLFF. CDR3 DNA sequence: TGTGCCAGCAGCTCCAGACAGGATAGGGATGAAAAACTGTTTTTT.

The chain combines TRBV7-9 with TRBJ2-7, with D unresolved. V was clipped by 5 bases and J by 3 bases, with 14 bases between them. The CDR3 contains 14 residues. Germline V lookup: CDR1 SEHNR, CDR2 FQNEAQ (reference sequence). The CDR3 nucleotides read TGTGCCAGCAGCCCTCCAAGGATTTTCTACGAGCAGTACTTC. Translation gives CASSPPRIFYEQYF.

The V gene is TRBV5-1, the J gene TRBJ2-1; 11 positions agree with TRBD2. Germline V CDR1 and CDR2: SGHRS, YFSETQ. This CDR3 has 16 residues. Losses at the gene ends were 4 bases for V and 5 bases for J; bases not matched to a gene: 8. Here the CDR3 reads CASSPLLAGADNEQFF. The DNA for the CDR3 is TGCGCCAGCAGCCCCTTACTAGCGGGGGCCGACAATGAGCAGTTCTTC.

The chain links TRBV19 to TRBJ1-1; a possible D gene is TRBD1 (6 bases). Trimming pared 2 bases from V and 7 bases from J, leaving 17 bases between. This CDR3 contains 15 residues. Looked up from germline, CDR1 is LNHDA and CDR2 is SQIVND (reference sequence). CDR3: CASSIIGRGRFEAFF. CDR3 coding DNA: TGTGCCAGTAGTATAATAGGACGGGGGCGTTTTGAAGCTTTCTTT.

The rearrangement joins TRBV30 to TRBJ1-1; no clear D gene. Germline-derived CDR1 and CDR2 are GTSNPN and SVGIG (reference sequence). The CDR3 contains 8 residues. V lost 4 bases to trimming and J lost 10 bases, with 4 bases between them. The DNA for the CDR3 is TGTGCCTGGATAGTAGCTTTCTTT. This translates into CAWIVAFF. Full variable domain (remainder filled in from reference TRBV30 and TRBJ1-1): SQTIHQWPATLVQPVGSPLSLECTVEGTSNPNLYWYRQAAGRGLQLLFYSVGIGQISSEVPQNLSASRPQDRQFILSSKKLLLSDSGFYLCAWIVAFFGQGTRLTVV.

The chain is built from TRBV7-9 and TRBJ2-2; D is unclear. There are 15 residues in the CDR3. V gave up 6 bases and J gave up 2 bases, with 13 bases separating them. Germline CDR1 reads SEHNR; CDR2 reads FQNEAQ (reference sequence). CDR3 loop: CASRPSGDNTGELFF. CDR3 nucleotide sequence: TGTGCCAGCAGACCTTCTGGTGATAACACCGGGGAGCTGTTTTTT.

The chain combines TRBV29-1 with TRBJ2-1; D not certain. The CDR3 totals 11 residues. Germline assignment: CDR1 SQVTM and CDR2 ANQGSEA. V gave up 4 bases and J gave up 10 bases, with 11 bases separating them. CDR3 in DNA: TGCAGCGTTGGAACGTATCGGGAGCAGTTCTTC. Its protein product is CSVGTYREQFF.

This clone is large within its sample. The genes are TRBV28 and TRBJ1-3; 9 bases map to TRBD1. The V gene end was trimmed by 3 bases and the J gene end by 4 bases; junction bases not matched to a gene: 4. In germline, CDR1 is MDHEN, CDR2 SYDVKM. The CDR3 is 15 residues long. The chain's CDR3 is CASSLGTGSGNTIYF. The CDR3 region has the DNA TGTGCCAGCAGTTTGGGGACAGGGTCAGGAAACACCATATATTTT.

V and J are TRBV9 and TRBJ2-7; perhaps D is TRBD1 or TRBD2 (7 bases each). V was clipped by 3 bases and J by 1 base, with 14 bases between them. The germline CDR1 and CDR2 sequences are SGDLS and YYNGEE. This CDR3 region has 15 residues. The CDR3 DNA is TGTGCCAGCAGCGAGGGGGGGACAGCGTCCTACGAGCAGTACTTC. Amino acids: CASSEGGTASYEQYF.

This sequence joins TRBV19 and TRBJ1-5; the D is unclear. The V end lost 5 bases, the J end lost 0 bases, and 8 bases lay between the germline ends. This CDR3 contains 14 residues. Germline CDR1 and CDR2: LNHDA and SQIVND (reference sequence). The CDR3 nucleotides are TGTGCCAGTAGTTGGACCGCTAGCAATCAGCCCCAGCATTTT. This gives the protein CASSWTASNQPQHF.

The CDR3 DNA follows: TGTGCCAGCAGCCAAGAGGGGACCGGGGCCTACGAGCAGTACTTC. Its translation: CASSQEGTGAYEQYF. The rearrangement uses TRBV9 and TRBJ2-7, with D perhaps given as TRBD1 or TRBD2 (5 bases each). Germline CDR1 is SGDLS and CDR2 is YYNGEE. This CDR3 is 15 amino acids long. Trimming shortened V by 4 bases and J by 2 bases, and 16 bases separated the two germline ends.

This clone has only a few counts. Different DNA sequences within this sample yield the same CDR3. The V and J genes are TRBV4-1 and TRBJ1-5; TRBD1 aligns across 8 bases. J was trimmed by 4 bases and V by 1 base; bases with no gene match: 3. This CDR3 has 15 amino acids. Per the germline V gene, CDR1 is MGHRA and CDR2 is YSYEKL. CDR3: CASSQVRQGNQPQHF. CDR3 nucleotide sequence: TGCGCCAGCAGCCAAGTACGACAGGGGAATCAGCCCCAGCATTTT.

The rearrangement links TRBV19 to TRBJ1-1; unclear D gene. This CDR3 region has 16 residues. The germline V and J ends were trimmed by 1 base and 3 bases, with 15 bases remaining between them. The V gene's germline CDR1 is LNHDA and CDR2 SQIVND (reference sequence). As DNA, the CDR3 is TGTGCCAGTAGTATAGTAGACTTTGGAGATGACACTGAAGCTTTCTTT. Translation gives CASSIVDFGDDTEAFF.

The chain has TRBV19 and TRBJ1-2; D not resolved. CDR1 LNHDA and CDR2 SQIVND come from the germline V gene (reference sequence). The V end lost 8 bases, the J end lost 4 bases, and 11 bases lay between the germline ends. This CDR3 spans 12 amino acids. The DNA for the CDR3 is TGTGCCAGTTTTGTCCAGCTCTATGGCTACACCTTC. It yields the protein CASFVQLYGYTF.

This chain uses TRBV29-1 with TRBJ2-5; 7 positions agree with TRBD2. The CDR3 runs 12 residues. Germline CDR1 is SQVTM and CDR2 is ANQGSEA. V lost 7 bases, J lost 4 bases, and 6 bases stayed unmatched. The CDR3: CSAVTGGETQYF. In DNA, the CDR3 is TGCAGCGCCGTTACGGGGGGAGAGACCCAGTACTTC.

J is TRBJ1-1 and V is TRBV7-9; TRBD1 is a possible D gene (5 bases). CDR1 is SEHNR, CDR2 FQNEAQ, per germline (reference sequence). The CDR3 is 16 amino acids. Trimming removed 2 bases from V and 5 bases from J, with 18 bases in between. This CDR3 reads CASSLLPGQGSTEAFF. The DNA for the CDR3 is TGTGCCAGCAGCTTACTCCCTGGCCAGGGAAGTACTGAAGCTTTCTTT.

The V and J genes are TRBV9 and TRBJ2-3, with 9 bases lining up with TRBD2. Germline CDR1 reads SGDLS; CDR2 reads YYNGEE. V shed 0 bases, J shed 1 base, and the junction held 3 bases outside the gene matches. The CDR3 length is 16 residues. The DNA for the CDR3 is TGTGCCAGCAGCGTAGAAGTAGCGGGGGGCACAGATACGCAGTATTTT. Its translation: CASSVEVAGGTDTQYF.

V and J are TRBV28 and TRBJ1-2, with 9 bases matching TRBD1. The trim removed 5 bases at V and 6 bases at J, leaving 7 bases unmatched. The CDR3 length is 14 residues. Germline assignment: CDR1 MDHEN and CDR2 SYDVKM. The CDR3 protein is CASSNYRGLDGYTF. CDR3 DNA sequence: TGTGCCAGCAGTAACTACAGGGGGCTGGATGGCTACACCTTC.

V is TRBV30 and J is TRBJ2-7; D possibly corresponds to TRBD1 (6 bases). Germline V gene sequence: CDR1 GTSNPN, CDR2 SVGIG (reference sequence). This CDR3 is 12 amino acids long. Trimming took 0 bases from V and 3 from J, leaving 6 bases between them. The CDR3 region is CAWSVQGYEQYF. DNA for the CDR3: TGTGCCTGGAGTGTACAGGGCTACGAGCAGTACTTC.